The 20 T cell receptor beta chains below all came from one sample that was sequenced in a study of T cell repertoires in cytomegalovirus infection. TCRdb redid the calling of the reads with MiXCR, one entry per CDR3 protein. The data show 370,000 or so distinct CDR3 sequences, roughly 34% seen once. No antigen is known for these receptors. Sequencing was performed on cultured PBMCs, taken from culture after CMV antigen stimulation. The origin of the receptors is a human donor in good health (CMV status not recorded). Some clones in this sample may be carry-over from other donors' samples.

This clonotype was counted between two and nine times. V and J are TRBV5-5 and TRBJ2-1; the D is unclear. CDR1 and CDR2 from the germline V gene are SGHKS and YYEKEE (reference sequence). The CDR3 contains 16 residues. V lost 4 bases and J lost 0, with 14 bases in between. CDR3 amino acids: CASSKGQLSSYNEQFF. DNA of the CDR3: TGTGCCAGCAGCAAGGGCCAACTTAGCTCCTACAATGAGCAGTTCTTC.

This clonotype was counted only a few times. This chain connects TRBV27 to TRBJ1-3; D perhaps matches TRBD1 (5 bases). Germline V gene data show CDR1 as MNHEY and CDR2 as SMNVEV (reference sequence). This CDR3 comprises 13 residues. Trimming stripped 5 bases from V and 8 bases from J, with 13 bases between. CDR3: CASSPAWGDTIYF. In nucleotides, the CDR3 is TGTGCCAGCAGTCCAGCATGGGGCGACACCATATATTTT.

This clonotype has a count of ten or more. This sequence joins TRBV7-9 and TRBJ1-2, with D hard to call. The CDR3 is 13 residues long. Trimming stripped 5 bases from V and 1 base from J, with 8 bases between. Germline lookup yields CDR1 SEHNR and CDR2 FQNEAQ (reference sequence). The CDR3 coding sequence is TGTGCCAGCAGCCCGACGGGTAACTATGGCTACACCTTC. Its translation: CASSPTGNYGYTF. Using reference TRBV7-9 and TRBJ1-2 for the parts outside the CDR3, the full variable domain is DTGVSQNPRHKITKRGQNVTFRCDPISEHNRLYWYRQTLGQGPEFLTYFQNEAQLEKSRLLSDRFSAERPKGSFSTLEIQRTEQGDSAMYLCASSPTGNYGYTFGSGTRLTVV.

V usage is TRBV2 and J usage is TRBJ2-6; D may be TRBD1 (6 bases). The germline V gene has CDR1 SNHLY and CDR2 FYNNEI. The CDR3 runs 14 residues. V was shortened by 6 bases and J by 3 bases, with 9 bases between the two germline ends. The CDR3 nucleotides are TGTGCCAGCAGGGCAGGGGTTGGGGCCAACGTCCTGACTTTC. Amino acids: CASRAGVGANVLTF.

This clonotype occurred a few times. The chain couples TRBV7-3 to TRBJ2-1; TRBD2 might be the D (6 bases). V was shortened by 5 bases and J by 2 bases, with 13 bases between the two germline ends. The CDR3 extends over 15 amino acids. CDR1 is SGHTA, CDR2 FQGTGA, per germline. The CDR3 loop reads CASSRTKSTYNEQFF. The CDR3 DNA reads as TGTGCCAGCAGCCGGACTAAATCCACCTACAATGAGCAGTTCTTC.

This clonotype was seen many times. This chain joins TRBV30 and TRBJ1-5; 9 bases align to TRBD1. After removal of 7 bases from V and 2 bases from J, the junction contained 15 bases not matched to a gene. CDR1 GTSNPN and CDR2 SVGIG come from the germline V gene (reference sequence). The CDR3 runs to 17 residues. CDR3 in DNA: TGTGCCTACCGACCGGGACAGGGTATCAGTGGCAATCAGCCCCAGCATTTT. Its translation: CAYRPGQGISGNQPQHF.

The rearrangement joins TRBV7-6 to TRBJ2-2, with D possibly being TRBD2 (6 bases). The CDR3 runs to 16 residues. Per germline, CDR1 SGHVS and CDR2 FNYEAQ. Trimming cost V 5 bases and J 5 bases, with 18 bases left between them. DNA of the CDR3: TGTGCCAGCAGCGTCCTAGCGTCCTCTGGGACCGGGGAGCTGTTTTTT. Residues: CASSVLASSGTGELFF.

The chain links TRBV19 to TRBJ1-2; no firm D call. The CDR3 loop spans 12 amino acids. V lost 8 bases and J 4 bases, leaving 11 bases between the germline ends. Germline V lookup: CDR1 LNHDA, CDR2 SQIVND (reference sequence). The CDR3 here is CASDVEGYGYTF. The CDR3 DNA is TGTGCCAGTGACGTGGAGGGCTATGGCTACACCTTC. Full variable domain (outside the CDR3, taken from reference TRBV19 and TRBJ1-2): DGGITQSPKYLFRKEGQNVTLSCEQNLNHDAMYWYRQDPGQGLRLIYYSQIVNDFQKGDIAEGYSVSREKKESFPLTVTSAQKNPTAFYLCASDVEGYGYTFGSGTRLTVV.

This clonotype was counted between two and nine times. The rearrangement joins TRBV11-1 to TRBJ1-2; weak D call: TRBD1 (5 bases). V lost 1 base and J 4 bases, leaving 13 bases between the germline ends. Per the germline V gene, CDR1 is SGHAT and CDR2 is FQDESV (reference sequence). This CDR3 spans 15 amino acids. CDR3 sequence: CASSLGGAGTYGYTF. CDR3 nucleotide sequence: TGTGCCAGCAGCTTAGGGGGCGCCGGGACCTATGGCTACACCTTC.

The chain carries TRBV28 and TRBJ2-3; no firm D call. Germline CDR1 is MDHEN and CDR2 is SYDVKM. This CDR3 contains 14 residues. The chain's CDR3 is CASGPQDGTDTQYF. CDR3 DNA: TGTGCGTCCGGGCCCCAGGATGGCACAGATACGCAGTATTTT. The full variable domain, completed using reference TRBV28 and TRBJ2-3, is DVKVTQSSRYLVKRTGEKVFLECVQDMDHENMFWYRQDPGLGLRLIYFSYDVKMKEKGDIPEGYSVSREKKERFSLILESASTNQTSMYLCASGPQDGTDTQYFGPGTRLTVL.

This clonotype was counted a single time. J is TRBJ2-6 and V is TRBV3-1, with 7 bases that match TRBD1. The germline V gene has CDR1 LGHDT and CDR2 YNNKEL (reference sequence). The CDR3 has 19 amino acids. V dropped 5 bases and J dropped 2; count of bases not matched to a gene: 15. The CDR3 loop reads CASSSDPTGKLAGANVLTF. The CDR3 nucleotides are TGTGCCAGCAGCTCAGATCCGACAGGGAAATTGGCTGGGGCCAACGTCCTGACTTTC.

This rearrangement joins TRBV6-1 to TRBJ2-7, with TRBD1 as a possible D gene (6 bases). Trimming took off 6 bases at V and 0 bases at J, with 18 bases between the two ends. The CDR3 spans 16 residues. CDR1 is MNHNS and CDR2 is SASEGT in the germline V gene. The CDR3 here is CASRTGARLSSYEQYF. The CDR3 DNA sequence: TGTGCCAGCAGGACAGGAGCGAGACTTAGCTCCTACGAGCAGTACTTC.

The chain links TRBV7-9 to TRBJ2-1; TRBD2 agrees at 7 bases. V shed 5 bases and J 4 bases; nucleotides not matched to a gene: 8. Germline CDR1 and CDR2: SEHNR and FQNEAQ (reference sequence). The CDR3 loop spans 15 amino acids. The CDR3 sequence is CASSRGASGYNEQFF. The CDR3 DNA reads as TGTGCCAGCAGCCGCGGGGCTAGCGGATACAATGAGCAGTTCTTC.

This clonotype was counted ten times or more. This chain links TRBV5-4 with TRBJ2-1; D may be TRBD2 (6 bases). CDR1 and CDR2 from the germline V gene are SGHNT and YYREEE (reference sequence). The V end was cut by 0 bases, the J end by 2 bases, with 18 bases between. This CDR3 has 18 amino acids. The CDR3 region is CASSLGLVSRGAYNEQFF. Here the CDR3 DNA reads TGTGCCAGCAGCTTGGGACTAGTATCGAGGGGTGCCTACAATGAGCAGTTCTTC. Drawing the rest from reference TRBV5-4 and TRBJ2-1, the complete variable domain is ETGVTQSPTHLIKTRGQQVTLRCSSQSGHNTVSWYQQALGQGPQFIFQYYREEENGRGNFPPRFSGLQFPNYSSELNVNALELDDSALYLCASSLGLVSRGAYNEQFFGPGTRLTVL.

The V call is TRBV7-6, the J call TRBJ1-6; D not certain. Germline V gene lookup returns CDR1 SGHVS and CDR2 FNYEAQ. This CDR3 spans 16 amino acids. V dropped 9 bases and J dropped 0 bases, with 15 bases sitting between them. Written as DNA, the CDR3 is TGTGCCAGTATCGAATCGGGGAGCTCCTATAATTCACCCCTCCACTTT. Protein sequence: CASIESGSSYNSPLHF.

The chain joins TRBV18 to TRBJ1-3; D ambiguous. Germline V lookup: CDR1 KGHSH, CDR2 LQKENI. V was pared by 4 bases and J by 9 bases, with 7 bases between. The CDR3 spans 11 residues. The CDR3 DNA reads TGTGCCAGCTCACGGACGGGCACCATATATTTT. Translation: CASSRTGTIYF.

This clonotype has a handful of counts. This chain uses TRBV7-2 with TRBJ1-6, with D unclear. Looked up from germline, CDR1 is SGHTA and CDR2 is FQGNSA. Deletions cut 4 bases from V and 5 bases from J, with 6 bases between. This CDR3 spans 13 amino acids. CDR3 residues: CASSSSNNSPLHF. The CDR3 nucleotides are TGTGCCAGCAGCTCTTCCAATAATTCACCCCTCCACTTT. Supplemented by reference TRBV7-2 and TRBJ1-6, the full variable domain reads GAGVSQSPSNKVTEKGKDVELRCDPISGHTALYWYRQSLGQGLEFLIYFQGNSAPDKSGLPSDRFSAERTGGSVSTLTIQRTQQEDSAVYLCASSSSNNSPLHFGNGTRLTVT.

At least ten counts were recorded for this clonotype. The CDR3 nucleotides read TGTGCCAGCAGCTCCTACACAGATACGCAGTATTTT. Translation: CASSSYTDTQYF. V and J are TRBV7-2 and TRBJ2-3; D is ambiguous. Trimming stripped 4 bases from V and 2 bases from J, with 4 bases between. This CDR3 has 12 amino acids. The germline CDR1 and CDR2 sequences are SGHTA and FQGNSA.

V usage is TRBV6-2 or TRBV6-3 and J usage is TRBJ1-1; D unclear. This CDR3 has 13 residues. CDR1 and CDR2 from the germline V gene are MNHEY and SVGEGT. V was pared by 2 bases and J by 6 bases, with 10 bases between. The CDR3 sequence is CASSYRIRAEAFF. The CDR3 DNA reads as TGTGCCAGCAGTTACCGGATCCGGGCTGAAGCTTTCTTT.

This clonotype appeared many times. The chain uses TRBV7-2 and TRBJ2-2; perhaps TRBD2 as D (5 bases). CDR1 and CDR2 (germline): SGHTA, FQGNSA. Trimming stripped 5 bases from V and 4 bases from J, with 14 bases between. This CDR3 spans 15 amino acids. DNA of the CDR3: TGTGCCAGCAGCCCCCCCGCGGGCAGCACCGGGGAGCTGTTTTTT. The encoded protein is CASSPPAGSTGELFF.